This T cell receptor (beta chain) was identified in a study of T-cell memory formation after mild COVID-19. Across the whole study: Each donor largely had its own TCR clusters.

5'RACE primed from the constant segment yielded TCR alpha and TCR beta cDNA libraries bearing sample barcodes and UMIs. TCRdb re-called the 5' RACE reads with MiXCR, one entry per CDR3 protein. The sample yields around 340,000 distinct CDR3 sequences, about an eighth seen once. The ends were cut back, 5 bases at V and 2 bases at J, with 19 bases in the middle. CDR3 length equals 16 residues. Germline V gene data show CDR1 as SGHRS and CDR2 as YFSETQ. The sample consisted of PBMCs or a T cell subset sorted from them (not recorded which). The V call is TRBV5-1, the J call TRBJ1-1; a weak D match, TRBD1 (5 bases). The sequence derives from a young man who had mild COVID-19 (a few samples of this study predate the infection). Cell type and time point are not known. The CDR3 here is CASRNRQGWINTEAFF. DNA of the CDR3: TGCGCCAGCAGAAACCGGCAGGGTTGGATTAACACTGAAGCTTTCTTT.